Each of the 17 T cell receptor beta chains below was sequenced from the same sample in a study of T cells in localized non-small cell lung cancer. The protocol was immunoSEQ multiplex PCR, while the TCRdb copy is restricted to in-frame clones and leaves out a portion. The repertoire has more than 30,000 clones, roughly 88% of them found once; the top ten carry 4% to 5%. Sequences were derived from peripheral blood mononuclear cells, sampled before any cancer treatment. These receptor sequences come from a woman aged 35 to 70 with stage III lung adenocarcinoma.

The rearrangement uses TRBV2 and TRBJ1-2, with D tentatively TRBD1 (5 bases). Trimming stripped 3 bases from V and 4 bases from J, with 9 bases between. Germline V gene sequence: CDR1 SNHLY, CDR2 FYNNEI. The CDR3 spans 13 residues. For the CDR3, the DNA is TGTGCCAGCAGTGAGGGGGGAGGCTATGGCTACACCTTC. Residues: CASSEGGGYGYTF. The variable domain in full, completed from reference TRBV2 and TRBJ1-2, reads EPEVTQTPSHQVTQMGQEVILRCVPISNHLYFYWYRQILGQKVEFLVSFYNNEISEKSEIFDDQFSVERPDGSNFTLKIRSTKLEDSAMYFCASSEGGGYGYTFGSGTRLTVV.

This clone was seen a few times. The rearrangement joins TRBV28 to TRBJ2-7; 10 positions match TRBD1. CDR1 is MDHEN, CDR2 SYDVKM, per germline. V gave up 7 bases and J gave up 7 bases; unmatched junction bases: 13. CDR3 size: 15 residues. The CDR3: CASNQPGQGQWEQYF. DNA of the CDR3: TGTGCCAGCAATCAGCCGGGACAGGGGCAGTGGGAGCAGTACTTC.

The chain carries TRBV28 and TRBJ1-2; D unresolved. Deletions cut 3 bases from V and 1 base from J, with 6 bases between. Germline CDR1 reads MDHEN; CDR2 reads SYDVKM. The CDR3 totals 13 residues. The CDR3 bases are TGTGCCAGCAGTTTGAACTTTAACTATGGCTACACCTTC. Translation gives CASSLNFNYGYTF.

The DNA for the CDR3 is TGTGCCAGCAGCTCCGACTCAAGTACCCCCTATGGCTACACCTTC. As protein: CASSSDSSTPYGYTF. The chain has TRBV7-2 and TRBJ1-2; the D is unclear. This CDR3 is 15 amino acids long. Trimming shortened V by 4 bases and J by 4 bases, and 16 bases separated the two germline ends. Germline V gene sequence: CDR1 SGHTA, CDR2 FQGNSA.

The rearrangement joins TRBV6-4 to TRBJ2-3; the match to TRBD2 covers 7 bases. The J segment lost 0 bases and the V segment lost 0 bases, leaving 3 bases of the junction unmatched. The CDR3 is 16 residues long. Germline CDR1 and CDR2: MRHNA and SNTAGT. Here the CDR3 DNA reads TGTGCCAGCAGTGACTCTAAAGCGGGGAGCACAGATACGCAGTATTTT. Protein sequence: CASSDSKAGSTDTQYF.

J is TRBJ2-7 and V is TRBV6-5; no clear D gene. Deletions cut 5 bases from V and 4 bases from J, with 9 bases between. CDR3 size: 12 residues. CDR1 is MNHEY, CDR2 SVGAGI, per germline. This CDR3 reads CASSAGWYEQYF. For the CDR3, the DNA is TGTGCCAGCAGTGCCGGGTGGTACGAGCAGTACTTC.

The rearrangement uses TRBV19 and TRBJ1-5; TRBD1 is a possible D gene (5 bases). The CDR3 length is 12 residues. Trimming cost V 6 bases and J 5 bases, with 8 bases left between them. From germline, CDR1 is LNHDA and CDR2 SQIVND (reference sequence). CDR3 loop: CASRRGDQPQHF. CDR3 nucleotides: TGTGCCAGTAGGAGGGGAGATCAGCCCCAGCATTTT. Full variable domain (rest looked up from reference TRBV19 and TRBJ1-5): DGGITQSPKYLFRKEGQNVTLSCEQNLNHDAMYWYRQDPGQGLRLIYYSQIVNDFQKGDIAEGYSVSREKKESFPLTVTSAQKNPTAFYLCASRRGDQPQHFGDGTRLSIL.

The CDR3 region has the DNA TGTGCCAGCAGTTTTTTCGCCCCAGGGAACACTGAAGCTTTCTTT. Its translation: CASSFFAPGNTEAFF. The chain joins TRBV27 to TRBJ1-1; no clear D gene. Germline CDR1 MNHEY, CDR2 SMNVEV (reference sequence). CDR3 length: 15 residues. V was clipped by 3 bases and J by 1 base, with 12 bases between them.

This sequence joins TRBV7-9 and TRBJ2-2; 11 nucleotides line up with TRBD2. Germline CDR1 is SEHNR and CDR2 is FQNEAQ (reference sequence). Trimming at V came to 1 base and at J to 5 bases, leaving 6 bases not matched to a gene. The CDR3 sequence is 17 residues long. The CDR3 DNA reads as TGTGCCAGCAGCTTAGGGCTAGCGGGAGGAAGTACCGGGGAGCTGTTTTTT. Translation: CASSLGLAGGSTGELFF.

The chain combines TRBV7-6 with TRBJ2-5; D is perhaps TRBD1 (5 bases). V was trimmed by 1 base and J by 9 bases, leaving 18 bases between them. This CDR3 comprises 15 residues. Germline V gives CDR1 SGHVS, CDR2 FNYEAQ. The CDR3 spells CASSLDRNTAGSQYF. The CDR3 nucleotides read TGTGCCAGCAGCTTAGACAGGAATACGGCAGGTTCCCAGTACTTC.

The chain links TRBV27 to TRBJ2-2; either TRBD1 or TRBD2 may supply D (6 bases each). The germline V gene has CDR1 MNHEY and CDR2 SMNVEV (reference sequence). Trimming stripped 2 bases from V and 0 bases from J, with 16 bases between. The CDR3 is made up of 18 amino acids. The CDR3 protein is CASSLRGVDYPNTGELFF. CDR3 DNA: TGTGCCAGCAGTTTAAGGGGGGTGGACTACCCGAACACCGGGGAGCTGTTTTTT.

V and J are TRBV4-2 and TRBJ2-3; 9 bases fit TRBD2. The V segment lost 0 bases and the J segment 2 bases; nucleotides outside the gene matches: 6. Germline lookup yields CDR1 LGHNA and CDR2 YNFKEQ. The CDR3 contains 17 residues. In DNA form, the CDR3 reads TGTGCCAGCAGCCAAGAGGTAGCGGGGGTGTCCACAGATACGCAGTATTTT. Encoded protein: CASSQEVAGVSTDTQYF.

The V and J genes are TRBV27 and TRBJ1-2; TRBD1 aligns across 8 bases. Trimming took 3 bases from V and 7 from J; bases not matched to a gene: 7. CDR3 length: 14 amino acids. CDR1 and CDR2 from the germline V gene are MNHEY and SMNVEV (reference sequence). The CDR3 sequence is CASSFSRTGIGYTF. The DNA of the CDR3 is TGTGCCAGCAGTTTCTCTCGGACAGGGATTGGCTACACCTTC.

This chain links TRBV5-1 with TRBJ2-1, with 11 bases matching TRBD2. The J segment lost 8 bases and the V segment lost 1 base, leaving 11 bases of the junction unmatched. Germline CDR1 is SGHRS and CDR2 is YFSETQ. The CDR3 spans 17 residues. As DNA, the CDR3 is TGCGCCAGCAGCTTGTCTCTAGCGGGGGGCAGTTACGATGAGCAGTTCTTC. It encodes CASSLSLAGGSYDEQFF.

The genes are TRBV18 and TRBJ1-2; the D gene is possibly TRBD1 (5 bases). The CDR3 is 15 residues long. Looked up from germline, CDR1 is KGHSH and CDR2 is LQKENI. V gave up 3 bases and J gave up 4 bases, with 15 bases separating them. For the CDR3, the DNA is TGTGCCAGCTCACCCGCTGGGGGATACAGCTATGGCTACACCTTC. Its translation is CASSPAGGYSYGYTF.

This chain connects TRBV5-1 to TRBJ2-7; TRBD2 aligns across 11 bases. The CDR3 totals 17 residues. CDR1 is SGHRS and CDR2 is YFSETQ in the germline V gene. V was pared by 2 bases and J by 2 bases, with 9 bases of the junction left unmatched. CDR3 in amino acids: CASSLGLAGGQTYEQYF. The CDR3 DNA reads as TGCGCCAGCAGCTTAGGTCTAGCGGGAGGCCAAACCTACGAGCAGTACTTC.

The chain uses TRBV6-5 and TRBJ2-7, with 8 nucleotides matching TRBD1. With V trimmed by 8 bases and J by 3 bases, 6 bases remained unmatched. The CDR3 has 13 amino acids. Germline V CDR1 and CDR2: MNHEY, SVGAGI. CDR3 DNA: TGTGCCAGCGGGTTTACAGGGGGCTACGAGCAGTACTTC. This gives the protein CASGFTGGYEQYF.